This T cell receptor beta chain is from a study of graft-versus-host responses after intestinal transplantation. The germline V gene has CDR1 MGHRA and CDR2 YSYEKL. Trimming took 1 base from V and 5 from J; bases not matched to a gene: 7. The CDR3 length is 16 residues. Study conclusions and caveats: When patients had graft-donor T cell macrochimerism, their allografts held high graft-versus-host to host-versus-graft clonal ratios.

Clones were sequenced by immunoSEQ multiplex PCR, and TCRdb holds only the in-frame ones, with some missing. The sample has fewer than 25,000 clones, about 60% seen once. Sequenced material: alloreactive CD4+ T cells from a mixed lymphocyte reaction culture, taken before intestinal transplant. As for subset: CFSE-low proliferating T cells sorted from roughly six-day pre-transplant mixed lymphocyte reaction (GvH or HvG direction). V usage is TRBV4-1 and J usage is TRBJ2-5; 10 nucleotides align to TRBD2. The sequence derives from a human patient who received an intestinal transplant. The CDR3 spells CASSQALAGARETQYF. The CDR3 DNA reads TGCGCCAGCAGCCAAGCGCTAGCGGGGGCCCGGGAGACCCAGTACTTC.